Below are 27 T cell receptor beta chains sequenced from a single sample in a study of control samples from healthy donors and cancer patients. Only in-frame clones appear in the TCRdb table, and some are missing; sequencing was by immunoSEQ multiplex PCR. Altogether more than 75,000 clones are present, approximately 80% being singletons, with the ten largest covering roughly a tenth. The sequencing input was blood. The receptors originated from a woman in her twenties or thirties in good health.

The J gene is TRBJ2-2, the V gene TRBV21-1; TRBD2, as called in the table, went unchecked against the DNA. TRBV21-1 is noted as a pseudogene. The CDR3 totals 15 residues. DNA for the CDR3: TGTGCCAGCAGCAAAGAGCGGGGGGCGTGCGGGGAGCTGTTTTTT. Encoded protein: CASSKERGACGELFF.

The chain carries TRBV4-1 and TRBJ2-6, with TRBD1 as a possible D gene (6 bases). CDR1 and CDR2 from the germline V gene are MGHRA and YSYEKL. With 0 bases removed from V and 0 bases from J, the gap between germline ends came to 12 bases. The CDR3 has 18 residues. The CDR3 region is CASSQDRTDHSGANVLTF. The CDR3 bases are TGCGCCAGCAGCCAAGATCGGACAGACCACTCTGGGGCCAACGTCCTGACTTTC.

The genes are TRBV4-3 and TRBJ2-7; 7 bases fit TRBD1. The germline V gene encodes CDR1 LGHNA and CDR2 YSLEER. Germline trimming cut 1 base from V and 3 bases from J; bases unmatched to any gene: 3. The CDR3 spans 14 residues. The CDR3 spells CASSQGYRGYEQYF. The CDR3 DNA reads TGCGCCAGCAGCCAAGGGTACAGGGGCTACGAGCAGTACTTC.

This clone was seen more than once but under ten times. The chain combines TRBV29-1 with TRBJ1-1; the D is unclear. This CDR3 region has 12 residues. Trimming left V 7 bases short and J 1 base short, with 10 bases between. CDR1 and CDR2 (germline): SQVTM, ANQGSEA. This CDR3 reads CSAQRQNTEAFF. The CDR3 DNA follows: TGCAGCGCCCAGAGGCAGAACACTGAAGCTTTCTTT.

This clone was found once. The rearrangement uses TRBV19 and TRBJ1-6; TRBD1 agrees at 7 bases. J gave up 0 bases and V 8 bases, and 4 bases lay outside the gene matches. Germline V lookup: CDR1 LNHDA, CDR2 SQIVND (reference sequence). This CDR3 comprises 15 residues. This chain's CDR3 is CASAAGGSYNSPLHF. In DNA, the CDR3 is TGTGCCAGTGCAGCAGGGGGCTCCTATAATTCACCCCTCCACTTT.

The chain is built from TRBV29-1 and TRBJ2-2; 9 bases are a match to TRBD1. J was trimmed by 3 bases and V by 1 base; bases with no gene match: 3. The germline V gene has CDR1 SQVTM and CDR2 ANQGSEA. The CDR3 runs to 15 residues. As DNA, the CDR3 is TGCAGCGTTGAAGTGGACAGGGGTGACACCGGGGAGCTGTTTTTT. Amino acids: CSVEVDRGDTGELFF.

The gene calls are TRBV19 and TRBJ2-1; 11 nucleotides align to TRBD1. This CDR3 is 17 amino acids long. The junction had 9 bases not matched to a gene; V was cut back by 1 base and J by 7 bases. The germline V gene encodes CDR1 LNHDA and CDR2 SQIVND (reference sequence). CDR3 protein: CASSIARWDRGSNEQFF. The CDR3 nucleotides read TGTGCCAGTAGTATAGCCCGTTGGGACAGGGGGTCAAATGAGCAGTTCTTC.

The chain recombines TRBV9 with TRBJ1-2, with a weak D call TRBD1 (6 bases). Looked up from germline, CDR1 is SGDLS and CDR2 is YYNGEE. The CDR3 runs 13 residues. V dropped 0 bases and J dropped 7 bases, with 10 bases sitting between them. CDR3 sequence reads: CASSVAQGAGYTF. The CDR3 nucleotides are TGTGCCAGCAGCGTAGCACAGGGCGCTGGCTACACCTTC.

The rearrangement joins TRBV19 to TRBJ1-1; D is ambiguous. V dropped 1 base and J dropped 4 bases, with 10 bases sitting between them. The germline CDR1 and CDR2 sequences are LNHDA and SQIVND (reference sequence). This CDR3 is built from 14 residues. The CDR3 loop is CASSIVLGTTEAFF. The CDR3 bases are TGTGCCAGTAGTATAGTACTAGGAACCACTGAAGCTTTCTTT. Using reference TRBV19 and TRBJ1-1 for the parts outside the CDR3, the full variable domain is DGGITQSPKYLFRKEGQNVTLSCEQNLNHDAMYWYRQDPGQGLRLIYYSQIVNDFQKGDIAEGYSVSREKKESFPLTVTSAQKNPTAFYLCASSIVLGTTEAFFGQGTRLTVV.

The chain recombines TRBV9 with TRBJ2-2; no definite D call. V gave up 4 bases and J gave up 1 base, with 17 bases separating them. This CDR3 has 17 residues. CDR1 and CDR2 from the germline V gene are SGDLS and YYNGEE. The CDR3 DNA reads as TGTGCCAGCAGCAAACACCCTCTGGACCGGAACACCGGGGAGCTGTTTTTT. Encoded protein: CASSKHPLDRNTGELFF.

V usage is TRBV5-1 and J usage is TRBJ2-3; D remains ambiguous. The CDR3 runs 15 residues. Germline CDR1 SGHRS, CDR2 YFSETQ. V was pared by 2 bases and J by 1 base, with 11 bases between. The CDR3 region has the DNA TGCGCCAGCAGCTTATCTCCTTCCCGCACAGATACGCAGTATTTT. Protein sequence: CASSLSPSRTDTQYF.

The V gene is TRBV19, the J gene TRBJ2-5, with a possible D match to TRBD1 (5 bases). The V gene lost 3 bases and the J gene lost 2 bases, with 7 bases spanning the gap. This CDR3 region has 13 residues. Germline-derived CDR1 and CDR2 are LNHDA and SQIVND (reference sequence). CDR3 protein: CASSMGPQETQYF. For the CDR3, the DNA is TGTGCCAGTAGTATGGGGCCACAAGAGACCCAGTACTTC.

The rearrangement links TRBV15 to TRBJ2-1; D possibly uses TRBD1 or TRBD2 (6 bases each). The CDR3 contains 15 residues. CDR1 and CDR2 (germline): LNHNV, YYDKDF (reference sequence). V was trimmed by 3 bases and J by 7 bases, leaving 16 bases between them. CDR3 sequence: CATSSEGGRSNEQFF. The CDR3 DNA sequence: TGTGCCACCAGCAGTGAGGGGGGCCGGTCGAATGAGCAGTTCTTC.

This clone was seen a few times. DNA for the CDR3: TGTGCCAGCAGCTTAGAACTAGCGGACTACTTC. This gives the protein CASSLELADYF. The chain combines TRBV7-2 with TRBJ2-5; 8 bases line up with TRBD2. Germline assignment: CDR1 SGHTA and CDR2 FQGNSA. The CDR3 is made up of 11 amino acids. V shed 1 base, J shed 14 bases, and the junction held 3 bases outside the gene matches. Looking up the rest from reference TRBV7-2 and TRBJ2-5 gives the full variable domain: GAGVSQSPSNKVTEKGKDVELRCDPISGHTALYWYRQSLGQGLEFLIYFQGNSAPDKSGLPSDRFSAERTGGSVSTLTIQRTQQEDSAVYLCASSLELADYFGPGTRLLVL.

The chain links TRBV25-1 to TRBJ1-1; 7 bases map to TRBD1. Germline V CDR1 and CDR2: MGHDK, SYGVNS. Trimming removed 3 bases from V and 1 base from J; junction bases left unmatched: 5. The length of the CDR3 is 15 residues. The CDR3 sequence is CASSDPYRGNTEAFF. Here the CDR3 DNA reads TGTGCCAGCAGTGACCCCTACAGGGGGAACACTGAAGCTTTCTTT.

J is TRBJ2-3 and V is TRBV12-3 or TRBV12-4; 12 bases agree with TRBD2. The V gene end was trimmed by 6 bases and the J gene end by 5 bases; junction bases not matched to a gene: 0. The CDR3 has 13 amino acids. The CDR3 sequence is CASRTSGRDTQYF. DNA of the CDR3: TGTGCCAGCAGGACTAGCGGGAGAGATACGCAGTATTTT.

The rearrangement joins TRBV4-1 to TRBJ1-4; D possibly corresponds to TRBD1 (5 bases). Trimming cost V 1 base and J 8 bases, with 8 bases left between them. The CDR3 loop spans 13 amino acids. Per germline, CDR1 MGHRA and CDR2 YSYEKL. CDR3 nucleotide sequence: TGCGCCAGCAGCCAAGGGGGACGGGAAAAACTGTTTTTT. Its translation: CASSQGGREKLFF.

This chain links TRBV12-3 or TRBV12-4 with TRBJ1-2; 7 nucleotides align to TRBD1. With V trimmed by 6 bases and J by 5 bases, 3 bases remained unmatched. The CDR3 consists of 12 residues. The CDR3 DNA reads TGTGCCAGCAGGACAGGGTCGTATGGCTACACCTTC. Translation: CASRTGSYGYTF.

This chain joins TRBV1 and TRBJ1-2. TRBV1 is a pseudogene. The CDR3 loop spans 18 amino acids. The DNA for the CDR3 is TGCACCAGCAGCCAAGTCCCCCCTGGGGGGGGCCGGCTTAGTGGCTACACCTTC. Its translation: CTSSQVPPGGGRLSGYTF.

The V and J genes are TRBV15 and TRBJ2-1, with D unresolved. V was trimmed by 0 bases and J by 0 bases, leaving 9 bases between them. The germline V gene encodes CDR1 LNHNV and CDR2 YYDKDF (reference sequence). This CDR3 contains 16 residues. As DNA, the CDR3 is TGTGCCACCAGCAGAGAGACTTTGAGCTCCTACAATGAGCAGTTCTTC. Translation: CATSRETLSSYNEQFF.

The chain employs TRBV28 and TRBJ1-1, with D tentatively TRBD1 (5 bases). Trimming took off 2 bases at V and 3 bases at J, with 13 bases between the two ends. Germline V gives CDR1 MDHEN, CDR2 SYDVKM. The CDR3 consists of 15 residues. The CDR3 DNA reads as TGTGCCAGCAGTTTAAGGGACGTAGGTGACACTGAAGCTTTCTTT. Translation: CASSLRDVGDTEAFF.

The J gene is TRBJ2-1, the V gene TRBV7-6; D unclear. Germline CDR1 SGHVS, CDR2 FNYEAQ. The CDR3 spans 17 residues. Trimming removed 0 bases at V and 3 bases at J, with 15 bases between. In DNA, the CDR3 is TGTGCCAGCAGCTTAGCGCTACCTAAATCCAACTACAATGAGCAGTTCTTC. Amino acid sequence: CASSLALPKSNYNEQFF.

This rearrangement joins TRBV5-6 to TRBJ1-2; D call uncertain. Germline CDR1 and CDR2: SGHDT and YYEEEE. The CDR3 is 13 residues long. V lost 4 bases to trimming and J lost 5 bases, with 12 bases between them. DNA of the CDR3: TGTGCCAGCAGCCCCCGGCGCGGGTATGGCTACACCTTC. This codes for CASSPRRGYGYTF.

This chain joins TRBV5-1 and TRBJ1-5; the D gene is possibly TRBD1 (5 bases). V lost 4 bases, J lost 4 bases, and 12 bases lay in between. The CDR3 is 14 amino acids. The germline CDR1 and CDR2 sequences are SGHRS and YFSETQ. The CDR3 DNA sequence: TGCGCCAGCAGCCGTGTGGGGCAGAATCAGCCCCAGCATTTT. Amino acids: CASSRVGQNQPQHF.

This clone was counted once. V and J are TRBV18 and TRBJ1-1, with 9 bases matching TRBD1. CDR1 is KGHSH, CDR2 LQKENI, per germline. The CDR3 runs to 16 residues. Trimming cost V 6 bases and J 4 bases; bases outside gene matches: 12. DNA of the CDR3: TGTGCCAGCTCTCCCCGACAGGGGGGCTCGCGCACTGAAGCTTTCTTT. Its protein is CASSPRQGGSRTEAFF.

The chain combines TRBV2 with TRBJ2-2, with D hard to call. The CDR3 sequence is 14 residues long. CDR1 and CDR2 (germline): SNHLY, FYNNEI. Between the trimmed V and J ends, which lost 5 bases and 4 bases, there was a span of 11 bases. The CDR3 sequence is CASSPRRVTGELFF. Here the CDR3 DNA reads TGTGCCAGCAGTCCACGCCGGGTCACCGGGGAGCTGTTTTTT. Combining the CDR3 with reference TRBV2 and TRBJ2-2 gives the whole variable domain EPEVTQTPSHQVTQMGQEVILRCVPISNHLYFYWYRQILGQKVEFLVSFYNNEISEKSEIFDDQFSVERPDGSNFTLKIRSTKLEDSAMYFCASSPRRVTGELFFGEGSRLTVL.

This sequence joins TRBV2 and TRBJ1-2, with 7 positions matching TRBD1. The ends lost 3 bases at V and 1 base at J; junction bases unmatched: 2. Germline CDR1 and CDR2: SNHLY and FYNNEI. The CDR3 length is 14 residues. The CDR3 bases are TGTGCCAGCAGTGAGGGACAGATTAACTATGGCTACACCTTC. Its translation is CASSEGQINYGYTF.